The 3 T cell receptor beta chains below come from one sample, sequenced in a study of human T cells and chemical hapten exposure. Time point noted: patch test 1, 2 weeks after DPC sensitization. Treatment: therapeutic diphenylcyclopropenone sensitization with weekly scalp DPC. One entry per CDR3 protein results from TCRdb running MiXCR on the RACE reads. The sample contains some 180,000 distinct CDR3 sequences, approximately 20% of which appear only once. Sequences were derived from whole blood, sampled in connection with sensitization to the hapten diphenylcyclopropenone (DPC). The receptors were sampled from a woman in her fifties or sixties with alopecia areata. Some clones in this sample may be carry-over from other donors' samples.

The rearrangement links TRBV20-1 to TRBJ1-5, with D uncertain. The CDR3 loop spans 14 amino acids. Trimming left V 6 bases short and J 0 bases short, with 12 bases between. The V gene's germline CDR1 is DFQATT and CDR2 SNEGSKA (reference sequence). Written as DNA, the CDR3 is TGCAGTGCAATCGCCGGGCCTAGCAATCAGCCCCAGCATTTT. This encodes CSAIAGPSNQPQHF.

The chain recombines TRBV5-1 with TRBJ1-2, with D maybe TRBD1 (5 bases). V was pared by 0 bases and J by 7 bases, with 16 bases between. Germline V CDR1 and CDR2: SGHRS, YFSETQ. The CDR3 runs 15 residues. This CDR3 reads CASSLVQGTSRGYTF. CDR3 in DNA: TGCGCCAGCAGCTTGGTGCAGGGTACTTCGCGTGGCTACACCTTC.

This clonotype was observed a few times. The chain joins TRBV15 to TRBJ2-3; 13 bases are a match to TRBD2. The CDR3 is 17 amino acids. The germline V gene has CDR1 LNHNV and CDR2 YYDKDF (reference sequence). The junction had 13 bases not matched to a gene; V was cut back by 9 bases and J by 4 bases. CDR3 bases: TGTGCCACTCGAGGTGGACTAGCGGGGGCGCGAGCAGATACGCAGTATTTT. Protein sequence: CATRGGLAGARADTQYF.